Below, 28 T cell receptor beta chains from the same sample are listed, as sequenced in a study of blood T cells in healthy people across ages. The second PCR ran roughly 6 to 11 cycles with a sample-barcoded 5' primer and J-beta primers. Each CDR3 protein gets one entry after TCRdb re-called the 5' RACE reads with MiXCR. This table holds more than 800,000 distinct CDR3 sequences, 40% to 45% found once. The specimen sequenced was blood. The receptors stem from a woman aged 60 to 75 in good health.

V is TRBV6-7 and J is TRBJ2-7; either TRBD1 or TRBD2 may fit D (5 bases each). The DNA matches TRBJ2-5 better at its end, which makes the J call doubtful. TRBV6-7 is assigned to the ORF class and has an uncertain function. The CDR3 runs to 14 residues. The CDR3 DNA reads as TGTGCCAGCAGTTGCGAGCCGGGGCCAGGGACCCAGTACTTC. Protein: CASSCEPGPGTQYF.

The genes are TRBV3-1 and TRBJ1-2; D not resolved. Germline lookup yields CDR1 LGHDT and CDR2 YNNKEL (reference sequence). This CDR3 has 15 residues. The V end was cut by 0 bases, the J end by 4 bases, with 12 bases between. In DNA, the CDR3 is TGTGCCAGCAGCCAAGAAGGGAAACCTTTCTATGGCTACACCTTC. This gives the protein CASSQEGKPFYGYTF.

This clonotype was seen a handful of times. The chain employs TRBV20-1 and TRBJ2-7; the match to TRBD2 covers 10 bases. Per germline, CDR1 DFQATT and CDR2 SNEGSKA (reference sequence). J gave up 4 bases and V 6 bases, and 12 bases lay outside the gene matches. The CDR3 is 15 amino acids. CDR3 coding DNA: TGCAGTGCCGGGCGGCTAGCGGGAGATCCGTACGAGCAGTACTTC. This encodes CSAGRLAGDPYEQYF.

The chain recombines TRBV14 with TRBJ2-1; D could derive from TRBD1 or TRBD2 (6 bases each). The length of the CDR3 is 15 residues. The germline V and J ends were trimmed by 3 bases and 7 bases, with 16 bases remaining between them. Germline assignment: CDR1 SGHDN and CDR2 FVKESK. The CDR3 reads CASSQDTGARNEQFF. DNA for the CDR3: TGTGCCAGCAGCCAGGACACGGGGGCGAGAAATGAGCAGTTCTTC. Using reference TRBV14 and TRBJ2-1 for the parts outside the CDR3, the full variable domain is EAGVTQFPSHSVIEKGQTVTLRCDPISGHDNLYWYRRVMGKEIKFLLHFVKESKQDESGMPNNRFLAERTGGTYSTLKVQPAELEDSGVYFCASSQDTGARNEQFFGPGTRLTVL.

This clonotype was seen a few times. The V and J genes are TRBV11-2 and TRBJ2-3, with 9 bases lining up with TRBD2. Germline-derived CDR1 and CDR2 are SGHAT and FQNNGV. With 4 bases clipped from V and 3 bases from J, the junction kept 5 bases outside the gene matches. The CDR3 runs 15 residues. The CDR3: CASSSEREVTDTQYF. Here the CDR3 DNA reads TGTGCCAGCAGCTCCGAGCGGGAGGTTACAGATACGCAGTATTTT.

The table lists this clonotype with a few counts. V and J are TRBV5-6 and TRBJ1-1; no clear D gene. Germline values: CDR1 SGHDT, CDR2 YYEEEE. The CDR3 length is 13 residues. With 1 base removed from V and 3 bases from J, the gap between germline ends came to 7 bases. The CDR3 loop reads CASSLSTYTEAFF. The DNA for the CDR3 is TGTGCCAGCAGCTTGTCCACCTACACTGAAGCTTTCTTT.

J is TRBJ2-1 and V is TRBV6-1; 16 bases are a match to TRBD2. The CDR3 runs 17 residues. J lost 9 bases, V lost 5 bases, and 10 bases had no gene match. CDR1 is MNHNS, CDR2 SASEGT, per germline. In DNA, the CDR3 is TGTGCCAGCAGTAAAATCGCCGGGACTAGCGGGAGGGGTGAGCAGTTCTTC. It translates to CASSKIAGTSGRGEQFF.

This clonotype has a count of ten or more. The CDR3 DNA sequence: TGTGCCAGCTCACAGAACATGGAGACCCAGTACTTC. This codes for CASSQNMETQYF. The rearrangement links TRBV18 to TRBJ2-5; unclear D gene. Germline V lookup: CDR1 KGHSH, CDR2 LQKENI. The CDR3 runs 12 residues. Trimming took off 4 bases at V and 5 bases at J, with 8 bases between the two ends.

This clonotype was counted between two and nine times. This chain uses TRBV4-1 with TRBJ2-7; the D is unclear. Germline V gives CDR1 MGHRA, CDR2 YSYEKL. V dropped 0 bases and J dropped 1 base, with 10 bases sitting between them. The CDR3 consists of 15 residues. The CDR3 DNA is TGCGCCAGCAGCCAAGAAGGAGAAACGTCCTACGAGCAGTACTTC. Translated, it gives CASSQEGETSYEQYF.

This clonotype is a singleton in its sample. CDR3 DNA sequence: TGTGCCAGCACTACTCAGGGTCGGTACAATGAGCAGTTCTTC. Residues: CASTTQGRYNEQFF. J is TRBJ2-1 and V is TRBV5-6, with a weak D call TRBD1 (5 bases). The CDR3 has 14 residues. V lost 6 bases, J lost 4 bases, and 14 bases lay in between. Germline CDR1 reads SGHDT; CDR2 reads YYEEEE. Variable domain in full (rest from reference TRBV5-6 and TRBJ2-1): DAGVTQSPTHLIKTRGQQVTLRCSPKSGHDTVSWYQQALGQGPQFIFQYYEEEERQRGNFPDRFSGHQFPNYSSELNVNALLLGDSALYLCASTTQGRYNEQFFGPGTRLTVL.

V and J are TRBV5-8 and TRBJ2-3; D may be TRBD1 or TRBD2 (6 bases each). Deletions cut 7 bases from V and 5 bases from J, with 26 bases between. CDR3 size: 17 residues. The germline CDR1 and CDR2 sequences are SGHTS and YDEGEE. The chain's CDR3 is CASGPLAYAEGGDTQYF. Here the CDR3 DNA reads TGTGCCAGCGGGCCGCTAGCGTACGCCGAGGGGGGAGATACGCAGTATTTT.

This chain connects TRBV27 to TRBJ2-3; 9 bases agree with TRBD2. Germline loops: CDR1 MNHEY, CDR2 SMNVEV (reference sequence). V lost 1 base and J lost 6; bases outside the gene matches: 2. There are 14 residues in the CDR3. CDR3 in amino acids: CASSLFAGGDTQYF. For the CDR3, the DNA is TGTGCCAGCAGTTTATTTGCGGGAGGGGATACGCAGTATTTT.

This clonotype was recorded many times. V and J are TRBV5-1 and TRBJ2-7; 7 bases are shared with TRBD1. Germline CDR1 SGHRS, CDR2 YFSETQ. The trim removed 1 base at V and 0 bases at J, leaving 13 bases unmatched. The CDR3 totals 18 residues. The CDR3, as DNA: TGCGCCAGCAGCTTGTGGGCCCCGACAGGGTCTTTCTCCTACGAGCAGTACTTC. Encoded protein: CASSLWAPTGSFSYEQYF.

The chain links TRBV29-1 to TRBJ1-5, with D possibly being TRBD1 (6 bases). The CDR3 runs to 13 residues. Germline CDR1 is SQVTM and CDR2 is ANQGSEA. The V end lost 3 bases, the J end lost 7 bases, and 13 bases lay between the germline ends. The chain's CDR3 is CSVDSGDGQPQHF. The CDR3, as DNA: TGCAGCGTTGATTCAGGGGATGGCCAGCCCCAGCATTTT.

There are a few counts of this clonotype. The chain has TRBV11-1 and TRBJ2-2, with TRBD1 matching 7 bases. The CDR3 loop spans 13 amino acids. The germline CDR1 and CDR2 sequences are SGHAT and FQDESV (reference sequence). The V gene end was trimmed by 10 bases and the J gene end by 5 bases; junction bases not matched to a gene: 7. CDR3 in DNA: TGTGCCACCCAAGGGGGACAGACCGGGGAGCTGTTTTTT. This translates into CATQGGQTGELFF.

The chain has TRBV9 and TRBJ1-1; 9 nucleotides align to TRBD1. CDR3 length equals 14 residues. J gave up 8 bases and V 3 bases, and 8 bases lay outside the gene matches. Per the germline V gene, CDR1 is SGDLS and CDR2 is YYNGEE. The CDR3 loop is CASSEQGARGEAFF. The CDR3 nucleotides are TGTGCCAGCAGCGAACAGGGGGCGCGGGGCGAAGCTTTCTTT.

In its sample, this clonotype was seen a few times. The V call is TRBV2, the J call TRBJ2-1, with a weak D call TRBD1 (6 bases). Trimming left V 10 bases short and J 8 bases short, with 15 bases between. The length of the CDR3 is 12 residues. Germline V lookup: CDR1 SNHLY, CDR2 FYNNEI. The CDR3 DNA reads as TGTGCCACCCCCAGGGGTAAATATGAGCAGTTCTTC. The encoded protein is CATPRGKYEQFF.

This clonotype was picked up a small number of times. The chain links TRBV10-2 to TRBJ2-4; D could derive from TRBD1 or TRBD2 (5 bases each). This CDR3 is built from 12 residues. The V and J ends lost 10 bases and 5 bases respectively, with 12 bases between them. CDR1 WSHSY and CDR2 SAAADI come from the germline V gene. CDR3 loop: CATLGDENIQYF. CDR3 DNA: TGCGCCACCTTGGGGGATGAAAACATTCAGTACTTC.

This sequence joins TRBV27 and TRBJ1-2; 8 bases map to TRBD1. Germline V lookup: CDR1 MNHEY, CDR2 SMNVEV (reference sequence). The CDR3 sequence is 13 residues long. Trimming at V came to 6 bases and at J to 6 bases, leaving 6 bases not matched to a gene. CDR3 sequence (DNA): TGTGCCAGCAGCCCGACAGGGGAGGATGGCTACACCTTC. It translates to CASSPTGEDGYTF.

Notes on this clonotype: A much larger clone differs by one base, so this may be a read error. The rearrangement uses TRBV29-1 and TRBJ2-1, with a possible D match to TRBD2 (5 bases). Trimming removed 4 bases from V and 10 bases from J, with 8 bases in between. CDR1 and CDR2 (germline): SQVTM, ANQGSEA. There are 10 residues in the CDR3. In nucleotides, the CDR3 is TGCAGCGTTGGAGACTACGAGCAGTTCTTC. Its protein product is CSVGDYEQFF.

The genes are TRBV5-1 and TRBJ1-2; perhaps TRBD1 as D (5 bases). Germline V CDR1 and CDR2: SGHRS, YFSETQ. The V end was cut by 0 bases, the J end by 4 bases, with 10 bases between. The CDR3 length is 14 residues. This chain's CDR3 is CASSLARQGYGYTF. The CDR3 nucleotides read TGCGCCAGCAGCTTGGCCCGGCAGGGCTATGGCTACACCTTC.

The chain links TRBV3-1 to TRBJ2-3, with 9 bases identical to TRBD2. The CDR3 has 15 residues. Germline V gene sequence: CDR1 LGHDT, CDR2 YNNKEL (reference sequence). J was trimmed by 3 bases and V by 1 base; bases with no gene match: 2. CDR3 DNA: TGTGCCAGCAGCCAAGCCGGACTAGCGACAGATACGCAGTATTTT. It yields the protein CASSQAGLATDTQYF.

This clonotype has just a few counts. The V call is TRBV9, the J call TRBJ2-7; 8 bases agree with TRBD1. V trimming: 2 bases; J trimming: 5 bases; junction bases outside the gene matches: 6. Germline values: CDR1 SGDLS, CDR2 YYNGEE. The CDR3 spans 14 residues. CDR3 in amino acids: CASSVSGGVDEQYF. CDR3 sequence (DNA): TGTGCCAGCAGCGTCTCAGGGGGCGTTGACGAGCAGTACTTC.

Concerning this clonotype: Sequence at one end of the junction differs from germline and may be a read error. The V call is TRBV20-1, the J call TRBJ2-1, with 14 bases lining up with TRBD2. The V gene's germline CDR1 is DFQATT and CDR2 SNEGSKA (reference sequence). The length of the CDR3 is 19 residues. The CDR3 region is CSARWGTSGSVTSYKEQFF. The CDR3 region has the DNA TGCAGTGCTAGATGGGGGACTAGCGGGAGTGTAACGTCCTACAAGGAGCAGTTCTTC.

This clonotype was seen many times. The rearrangement joins TRBV24-1 to TRBJ2-1; 7 bases fit TRBD1. The CDR3 totals 14 residues. Germline-derived CDR1 and CDR2 are KGHDR and SFDVKD. The V and J ends lost 7 bases and 8 bases, in that order; junction bases with no gene match: 10. This CDR3 reads CATRGDSTTYEQFF. CDR3 in DNA: TGTGCCACCAGGGGGGACAGCACAACCTATGAGCAGTTCTTC.

V gene TRBV12-3 or TRBV12-4 combines with J gene TRBJ2-7; D is unclear. Trimming left V 3 bases short and J 10 bases short, with 16 bases between. The CDR3 length is 13 residues. CDR3 sequence (DNA): TGTGCCAGCAGTTTCGAGACTCAAGGATCCCAGTACTTC. It yields the protein CASSFETQGSQYF.

The CDR3 spells CAISESLGGAGAYEQYF. DNA of the CDR3: TGTGCCATCAGTGAGTCGCTTGGGGGGGCGGGGGCCTACGAGCAGTACTTC. J is TRBJ2-7 and V is TRBV10-3; D possibly corresponds to TRBD2 (7 bases). V lost 0 bases and J lost 2, with 17 bases in between. The CDR3 is 17 residues long. Germline CDR1 is ENHRY and CDR2 is SYGVKD.

The sample holds a few counts of this clonotype. This chain links TRBV10-3 with TRBJ2-5; 8 nucleotides align to TRBD1. Matching the DNA end better, TRBJ2-7 makes the J call doubtful. The CDR3 loop spans 14 amino acids. Germline assignment: CDR1 ENHRY and CDR2 SYGVKD. CDR3 amino acids: CAISAGGQAGEQYF. CDR3 DNA sequence: TGTGCCATCAGTGCCGGGGGACAGGCTGGCGAGCAGTACTTC.